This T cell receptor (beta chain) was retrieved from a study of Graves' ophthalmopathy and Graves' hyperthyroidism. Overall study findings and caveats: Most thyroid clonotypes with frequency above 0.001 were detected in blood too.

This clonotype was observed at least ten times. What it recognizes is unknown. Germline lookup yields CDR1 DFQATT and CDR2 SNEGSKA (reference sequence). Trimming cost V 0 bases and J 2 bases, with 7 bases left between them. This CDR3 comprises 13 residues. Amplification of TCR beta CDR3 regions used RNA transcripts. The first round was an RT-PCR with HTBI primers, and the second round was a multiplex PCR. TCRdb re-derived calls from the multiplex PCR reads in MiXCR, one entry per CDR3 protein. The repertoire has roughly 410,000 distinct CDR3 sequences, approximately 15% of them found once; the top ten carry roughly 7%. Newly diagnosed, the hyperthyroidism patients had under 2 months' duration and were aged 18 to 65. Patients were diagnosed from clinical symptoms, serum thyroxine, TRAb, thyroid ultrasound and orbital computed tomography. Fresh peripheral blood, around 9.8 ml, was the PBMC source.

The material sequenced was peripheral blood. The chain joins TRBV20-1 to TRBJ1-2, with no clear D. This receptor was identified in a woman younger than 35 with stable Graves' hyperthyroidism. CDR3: CSARDHHNYGYTF. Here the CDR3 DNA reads TGCAGTGCTAGAGATCATCACAACTATGGCTACACCTTC.